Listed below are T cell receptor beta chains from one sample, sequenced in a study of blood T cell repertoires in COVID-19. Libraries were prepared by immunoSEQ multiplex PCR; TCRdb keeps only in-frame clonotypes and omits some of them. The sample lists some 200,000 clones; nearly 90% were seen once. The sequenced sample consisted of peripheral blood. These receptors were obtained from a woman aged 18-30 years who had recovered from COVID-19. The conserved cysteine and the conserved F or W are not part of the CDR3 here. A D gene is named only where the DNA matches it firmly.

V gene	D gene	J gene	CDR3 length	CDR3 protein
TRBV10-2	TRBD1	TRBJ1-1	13	ASRTIQGANTEAF
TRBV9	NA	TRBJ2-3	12	ASSAGSGPDTQY
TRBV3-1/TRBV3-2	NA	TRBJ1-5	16	ASSQDLRGQGSNQPQH
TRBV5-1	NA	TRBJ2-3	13	ASRQTTDRTDTQY
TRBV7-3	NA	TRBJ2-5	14	ASSRGRGGGRETQY
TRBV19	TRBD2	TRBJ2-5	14	ASSSRLAGLRETQY
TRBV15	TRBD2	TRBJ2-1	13	ATSRGETSLELSF
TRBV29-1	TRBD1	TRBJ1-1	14	SVPGQARSRYTEAF
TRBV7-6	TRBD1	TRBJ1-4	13	ASSSTDRDNEKLF
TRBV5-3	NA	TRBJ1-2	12	ARSLPEPNYGYT
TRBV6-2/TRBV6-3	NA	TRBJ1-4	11	ASSSTTVRKLF
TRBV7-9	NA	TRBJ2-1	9	ASQFSDRQF
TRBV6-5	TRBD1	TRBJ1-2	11	ASAQGVSYGYT
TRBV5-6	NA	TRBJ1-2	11	ASSFSGAYGYT
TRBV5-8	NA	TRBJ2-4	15	ASSLGWDTQAKNIQY
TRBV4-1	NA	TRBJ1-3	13	ASSQVVGEKSTIY
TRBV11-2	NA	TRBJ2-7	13	ASSLERVLGGEQY
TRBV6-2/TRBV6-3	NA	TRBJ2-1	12	ASSLLDGYNEQF
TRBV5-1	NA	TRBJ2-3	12	ASSLLQYTDTQY
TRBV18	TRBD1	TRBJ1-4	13	ASSPTGGGGEKLF
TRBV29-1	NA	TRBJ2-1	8	SVAAAEQF
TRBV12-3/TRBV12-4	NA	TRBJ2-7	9	ASSTYYEQY
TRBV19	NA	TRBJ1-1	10	ASSISYTEAF
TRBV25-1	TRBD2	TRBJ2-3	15	ASSGLTSGVSTDTQY
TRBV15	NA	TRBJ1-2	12	ATSADSSDCGYT
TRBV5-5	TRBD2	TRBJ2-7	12	ASSFSGSGYEQY
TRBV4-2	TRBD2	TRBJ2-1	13	ASSQLAGDQGEQF
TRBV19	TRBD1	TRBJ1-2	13	ASSGGRGLSYGYT
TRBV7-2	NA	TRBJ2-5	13	ASSLLPGMGETQY
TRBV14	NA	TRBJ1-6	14	ASSQAGNIYNSPLH
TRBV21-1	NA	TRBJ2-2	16	ASSSRAPGQPNTGELF
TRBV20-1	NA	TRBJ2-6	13	SASRANLGANVLT
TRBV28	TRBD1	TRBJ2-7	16	ASAPGTGGLLISYEQY
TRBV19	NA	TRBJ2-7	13	ASSIKGGFSYEQY
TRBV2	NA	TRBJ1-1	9	ASRPGSEAF
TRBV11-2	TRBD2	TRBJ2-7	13	ASSFLVGGSSEQY
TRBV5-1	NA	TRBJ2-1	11	ASNPPRGNEQF
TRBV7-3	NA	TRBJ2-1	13	ASSFRGSSYNEQF
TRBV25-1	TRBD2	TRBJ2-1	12	ASREPGLYNEQF
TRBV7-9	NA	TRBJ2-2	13	ASSLFSPNTGELF
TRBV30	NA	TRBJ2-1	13	AWSGRLYQGDEQF
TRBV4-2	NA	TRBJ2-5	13	ASSQDFDGQETQY
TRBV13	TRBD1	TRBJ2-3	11	ASSPGGKDTQY
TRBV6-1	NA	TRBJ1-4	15	ASSETWSVRTNEKLF
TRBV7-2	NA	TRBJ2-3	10	ASSQSTDTQY
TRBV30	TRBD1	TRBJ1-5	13	AWSGGQGAGQPQH
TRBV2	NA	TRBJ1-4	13	ASSEGTSTNEKLF
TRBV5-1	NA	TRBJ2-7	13	ASSLMEISSYEQY
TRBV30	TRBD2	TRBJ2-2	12	AWKRLARTGELF
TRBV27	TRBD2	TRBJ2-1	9	ASTIAGEQF
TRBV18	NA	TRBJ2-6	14	ASSPPGGIGANVLT
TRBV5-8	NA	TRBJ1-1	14	ASRGGVIIRNTEAF
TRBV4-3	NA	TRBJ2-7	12	ASSQDRDFYEQY
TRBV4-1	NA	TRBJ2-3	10	ASSPETDTQY
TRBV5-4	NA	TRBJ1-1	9	ASSLGGVAF